Reported below is one T cell receptor beta chain. Both 60 Vbeta primers and 13 Jbeta primers went into the PCR. Libraries were prepared by immunoSEQ multiplex PCR; TCRdb keeps only in-frame clonotypes and omits some of them. The sample carries about 150,000 clones, about 64% recorded once. V was clipped by 5 bases and J by 4 bases, with 9 bases between them. The germline V gene has CDR1 DFQATT and CDR2 SNEGSKA (reference sequence). The CDR3 covers 11 residues. The sample is drawn from a study of cytomegalovirus exposure and HLA in healthy donors. The sequence was obtained from a man aged 55 to 69 in good health and CMV-seronegative. Sequences were obtained from PBMCs. The chain links TRBV20-1 to TRBJ2-7, with D maybe TRBD1 (6 bases). In nucleotides, the CDR3 is TGCAGTGCTTATACAGGGTACGAGCAGTACTTC. Protein product: CSAYTGYEQYF.